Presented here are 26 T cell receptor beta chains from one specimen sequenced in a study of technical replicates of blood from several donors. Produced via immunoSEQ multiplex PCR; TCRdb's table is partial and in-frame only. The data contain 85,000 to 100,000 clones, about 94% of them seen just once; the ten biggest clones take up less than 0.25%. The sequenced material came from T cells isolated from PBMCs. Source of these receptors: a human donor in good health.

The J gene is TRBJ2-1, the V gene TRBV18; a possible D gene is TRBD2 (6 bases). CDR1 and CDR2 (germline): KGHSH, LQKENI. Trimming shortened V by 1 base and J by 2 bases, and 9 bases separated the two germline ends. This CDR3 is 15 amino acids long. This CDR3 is CASSPQSGPYNEQFF. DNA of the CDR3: TGTGCCAGCTCACCACAGAGCGGGCCCTACAATGAGCAGTTCTTC.

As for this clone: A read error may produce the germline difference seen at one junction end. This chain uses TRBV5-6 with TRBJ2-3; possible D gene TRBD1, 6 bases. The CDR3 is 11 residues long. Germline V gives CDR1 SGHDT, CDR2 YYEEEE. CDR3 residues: CASSWTDTQYF. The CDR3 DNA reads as TGTGCCAGCAGCTGGACAGACACGCAGTATTTT.

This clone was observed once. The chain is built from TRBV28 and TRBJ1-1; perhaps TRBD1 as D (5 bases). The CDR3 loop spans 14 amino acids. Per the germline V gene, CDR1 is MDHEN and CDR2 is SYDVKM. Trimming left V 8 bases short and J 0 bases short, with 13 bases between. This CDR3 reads CASGTGALNTEAFF. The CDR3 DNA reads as TGTGCCAGCGGAACAGGAGCCCTGAACACTGAAGCTTTCTTT.

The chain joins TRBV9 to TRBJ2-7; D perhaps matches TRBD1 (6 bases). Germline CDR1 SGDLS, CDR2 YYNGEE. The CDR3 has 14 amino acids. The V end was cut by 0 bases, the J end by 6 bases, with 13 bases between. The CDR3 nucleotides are TGTGCCAGCAGCGTAGGGGACACTTTTGGCGAGCAGTACTTC. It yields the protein CASSVGDTFGEQYF.

The CDR3 protein is CASSQYGREGDTQYF. CDR3 bases: TGTGCCAGCAGCCAATACGGCCGGGAGGGAGATACGCAGTATTTT. The chain is built from TRBV16 and TRBJ2-3; 8 bases fit TRBD2. CDR3 length: 15 residues. Germline V gives CDR1 KGHSY, CDR2 FQNENV. V was clipped by 1 base and J by 5 bases; unmatched bases: 5.

CDR3 DNA sequence: TGTGCCAGCAGCAACCGACAGGGAAGGGGCACAGATACGCAGTATTTT. Translation: CASSNRQGRGTDTQYF. The chain recombines TRBV14 with TRBJ2-3, with 7 bases matching TRBD1. Per germline, CDR1 SGHDN and CDR2 FVKESK. The CDR3 extends over 16 amino acids. V lost 5 bases to trimming and J lost 1 base; unmatched junction nucleotides: 9.

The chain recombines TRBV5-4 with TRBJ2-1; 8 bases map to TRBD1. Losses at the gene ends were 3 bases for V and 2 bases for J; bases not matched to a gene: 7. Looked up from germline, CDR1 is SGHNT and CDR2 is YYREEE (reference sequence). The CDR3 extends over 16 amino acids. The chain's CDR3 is CASSSAGTGAYNEQFF. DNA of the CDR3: TGTGCCAGCAGCTCTGCCGGGACAGGAGCCTACAATGAGCAGTTCTTC.

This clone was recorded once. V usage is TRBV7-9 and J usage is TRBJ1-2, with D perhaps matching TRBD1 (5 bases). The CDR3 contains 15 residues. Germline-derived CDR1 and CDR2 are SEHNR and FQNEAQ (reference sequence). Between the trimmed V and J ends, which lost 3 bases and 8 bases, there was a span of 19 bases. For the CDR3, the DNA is TGTGCCAGCAGCTTGGGGCAGGCGGGGCGGGAAGGCTACACCTTC. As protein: CASSLGQAGREGYTF. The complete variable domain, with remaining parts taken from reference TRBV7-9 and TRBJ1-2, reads DTGVSQNPRHKITKRGQNVTFRCDPISEHNRLYWYRQTLGQGPEFLTYFQNEAQLEKSRLLSDRFSAERPKGSFSTLEIQRTEQGDSAMYLCASSLGQAGREGYTFGSGTRLTVV.

Written as DNA, the CDR3 is TGTGCCAGCAGCTCCACCGATAATAGCGGGGGCCCGCGGGAGACCCAGTACTTC. This codes for CASSSTDNSGGPRETQYF. This chain connects TRBV11-2 to TRBJ2-5; TRBD2 agrees at 9 bases. With V trimmed by 4 bases and J by 5 bases, 17 bases remained unmatched. Germline V gives CDR1 SGHAT, CDR2 FQNNGV. This CDR3 is built from 18 residues.

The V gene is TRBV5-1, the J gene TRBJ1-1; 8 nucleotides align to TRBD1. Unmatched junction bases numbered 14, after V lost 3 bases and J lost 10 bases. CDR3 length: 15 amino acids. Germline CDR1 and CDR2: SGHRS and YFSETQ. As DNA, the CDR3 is TGCGCCAGCAGCTATTCAGCAACGGACAGGGACGGAGCTTTCTTT. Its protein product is CASSYSATDRDGAFF.

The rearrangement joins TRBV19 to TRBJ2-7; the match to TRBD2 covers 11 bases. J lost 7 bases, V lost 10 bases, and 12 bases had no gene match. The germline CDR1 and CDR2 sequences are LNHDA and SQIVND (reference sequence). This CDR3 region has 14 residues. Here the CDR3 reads CATKLAGGTKEQYF. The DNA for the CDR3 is TGTGCCACCAAGCTAGCGGGAGGTACGAAGGAGCAGTACTTC.

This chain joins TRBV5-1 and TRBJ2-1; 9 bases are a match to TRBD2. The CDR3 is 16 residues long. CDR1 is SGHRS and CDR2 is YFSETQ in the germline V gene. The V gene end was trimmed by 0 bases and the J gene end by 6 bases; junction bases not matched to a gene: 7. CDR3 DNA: TGCGCCAGCAGCTTGGAAGTTAGCGGGGGAAGCAATGAGCAGTTCTTC. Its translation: CASSLEVSGGSNEQFF.

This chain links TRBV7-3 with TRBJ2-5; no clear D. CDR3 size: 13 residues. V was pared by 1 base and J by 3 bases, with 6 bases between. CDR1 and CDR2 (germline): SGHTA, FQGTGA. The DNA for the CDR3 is TGTGCCAGCAGCTTAATTCCAAAAGAGACCCAGTACTTC. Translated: CASSLIPKETQYF.

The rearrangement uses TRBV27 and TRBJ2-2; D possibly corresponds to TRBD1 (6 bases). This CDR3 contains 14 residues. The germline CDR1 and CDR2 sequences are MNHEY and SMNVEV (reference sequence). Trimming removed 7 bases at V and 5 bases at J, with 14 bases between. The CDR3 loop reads CASNNRAWTGELFF. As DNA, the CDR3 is TGTGCCAGCAACAACAGGGCATGGACCGGGGAGCTGTTTTTT.

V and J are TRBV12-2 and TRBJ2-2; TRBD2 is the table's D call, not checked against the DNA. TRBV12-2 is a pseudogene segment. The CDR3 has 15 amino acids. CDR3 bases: TGTGCAAGTCGCTTAGCGGTCCCGCGGACCGGGGAGCTGTTTTTT. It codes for CASRLAVPRTGELFF.

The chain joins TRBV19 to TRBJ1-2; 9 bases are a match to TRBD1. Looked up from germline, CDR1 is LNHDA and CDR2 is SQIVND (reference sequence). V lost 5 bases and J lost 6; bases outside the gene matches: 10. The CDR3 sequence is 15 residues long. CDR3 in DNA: TGTGCCAGTAGTGCCGGGACAGGGTTTCCCCATGGCTACACCTTC. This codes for CASSAGTGFPHGYTF.

The CDR3 protein is CASSLETAYGYTF. CDR3 coding DNA: TGTGCCAGCAGCTTAGAGACAGCCTATGGCTACACCTTC. The gene calls are TRBV11-2 and TRBJ1-2, with a weak D call TRBD1 (5 bases). V gave up 0 bases and J gave up 4 bases, with 6 bases separating them. This CDR3 is built from 13 residues. Germline V lookup: CDR1 SGHAT, CDR2 FQNNGV.

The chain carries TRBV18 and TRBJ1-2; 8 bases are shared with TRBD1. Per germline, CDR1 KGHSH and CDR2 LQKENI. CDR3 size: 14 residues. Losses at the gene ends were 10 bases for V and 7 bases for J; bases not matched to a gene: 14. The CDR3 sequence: CATNSRGRGLGYTF. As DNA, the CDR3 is TGTGCCACCAACAGCAGGGGCAGGGGGCTTGGCTACACCTTC.

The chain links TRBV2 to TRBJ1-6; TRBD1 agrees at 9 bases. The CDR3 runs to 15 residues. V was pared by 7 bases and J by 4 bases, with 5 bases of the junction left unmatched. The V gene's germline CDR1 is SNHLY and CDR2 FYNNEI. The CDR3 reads CASNYGTGYNSPLHF. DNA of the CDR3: TGTGCCAGCAATTACGGGACAGGGTATAATTCACCCCTCCACTTT.

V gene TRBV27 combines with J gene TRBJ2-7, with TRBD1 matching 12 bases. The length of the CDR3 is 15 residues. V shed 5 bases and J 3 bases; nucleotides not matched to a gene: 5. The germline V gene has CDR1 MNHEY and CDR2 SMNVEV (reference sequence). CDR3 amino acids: CASSAGTGGFYEQYF. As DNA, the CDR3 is TGTGCCAGCAGTGCCGGGACAGGGGGCTTCTACGAGCAGTACTTC.

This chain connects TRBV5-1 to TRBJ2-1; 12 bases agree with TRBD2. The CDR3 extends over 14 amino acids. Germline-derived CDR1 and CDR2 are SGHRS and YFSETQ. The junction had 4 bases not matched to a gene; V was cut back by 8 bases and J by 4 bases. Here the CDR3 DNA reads TGCGCCAGTCGGACTAGCGGGGATTACAATGAGCAGTTCTTC. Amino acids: CASRTSGDYNEQFF.

CDR3 residues: CASSQASAGLQPQHF. Here the CDR3 DNA reads TGCGCCAGCAGCCAAGCTAGTGCGGGTTTGCAGCCCCAGCATTTT. The genes are TRBV4-1 and TRBJ1-5; D not resolved. The CDR3 spans 15 residues. CDR1 is MGHRA and CDR2 is YSYEKL in the germline V gene. Trimming stripped 1 base from V and 7 bases from J, with 14 bases between.

The CDR3 DNA sequence: TGTGCCAGCGGGTTTAATGGCGGGGGAAACAATGAGCAGTTCTTC. Residues: CASGFNGGGNNEQFF. The chain combines TRBV7-3 with TRBJ2-1; 7 bases are shared with TRBD2. V lost 8 bases and J lost 5; bases outside the gene matches: 12. CDR3 size: 15 residues. Germline V gene sequence: CDR1 SGHTA, CDR2 FQGTGA.

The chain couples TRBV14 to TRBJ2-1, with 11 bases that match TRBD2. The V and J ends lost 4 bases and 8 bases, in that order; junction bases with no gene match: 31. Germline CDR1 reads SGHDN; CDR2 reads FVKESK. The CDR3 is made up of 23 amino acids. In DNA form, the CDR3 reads TGTGCCAGCAGCCCAAACTCTACACTCGGCACTAGCGGGAGCATAAAGGAGTCTCATGAGCAGTTCTTC. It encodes CASSPNSTLGTSGSIKESHEQFF.

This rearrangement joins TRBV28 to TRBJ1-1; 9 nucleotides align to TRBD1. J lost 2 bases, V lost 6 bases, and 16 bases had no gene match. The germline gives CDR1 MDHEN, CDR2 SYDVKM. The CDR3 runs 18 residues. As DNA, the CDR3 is TGTGCCAGCAGGCTCCCAAGGGACAGGGAGAAGGGTAACACTGAAGCTTTCTTT. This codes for CASRLPRDREKGNTEAFF.

CDR3 region: CASSLRAGGSNEQYF. The CDR3 bases are TGTGCCAGCAGTTTGCGAGCGGGAGGGTCAAACGAGCAGTACTTC. The chain uses TRBV6-6 and TRBJ2-7; 10 nucleotides align to TRBD2. Trimming removed 4 bases from V and 5 bases from J; junction bases left unmatched: 8. This CDR3 spans 15 amino acids. Germline V gives CDR1 MNHNY, CDR2 SVGAGI (reference sequence).